A single sample gave rise to the 28 T cell receptor beta chains below, sequenced in a study of T cells after yellow fever vaccination. TCRdb processed the 5' RACE reads anew with MiXCR; each CDR3 protein has one entry. The sample has 45,000 to 60,000 distinct CDR3 sequences, 6.6% seen once. The input for sequencing was CD8+ T cells not binding an NS4B(214-222) dextramer, sorted from PBMCs, taken approximately 47 days after the first yellow fever vaccination. The receptors shown here come from a young man who received the YFV17D yellow fever vaccine.

The chain uses TRBV29-1 and TRBJ1-1, with 7 positions matching TRBD1. The CDR3 spans 21 residues. CDR1 is SQVTM, CDR2 ANQGSEA, per germline. The V and J ends lost 0 bases and 4 bases, in that order; junction bases with no gene match: 26. DNA of the CDR3: TGCAGCGTTGAAGATCCTCTCTTACCAATCCAGGGGGATTGGGCCGGCACTGAAGCTTTCTTT. The encoded protein is CSVEDPLLPIQGDWAGTEAFF.

In DNA form, the CDR3 reads TGCAGTGCCCATTCGGGGTCTTTAAGCTCCTACGAGCAGTACTTC. Amino acids: CSAHSGSLSSYEQYF. This chain connects TRBV20-1 to TRBJ2-7; perhaps TRBD2 as D (5 bases). The CDR3 runs 15 residues. From germline, CDR1 is DFQATT and CDR2 SNEGSKA (reference sequence). The ends were cut back, 6 bases at V and 0 bases at J, with 18 bases in the middle.

This chain joins TRBV21-1 and TRBJ2-1; the DNA was not compared with TRBD2, the D call given in the table. TRBV21-1 is marked as a pseudogene. CDR3 length: 20 amino acids. CDR3 residues: CASTLDPAERGAPSYNEQFF. In DNA form, the CDR3 reads TGTGCCAGCACCCTGGACCCTGCAGAGCGGGGGGCCCCCTCCTACAATGAGCAGTTCTTC.

This clonotype occurred many times. The rearrangement uses TRBV7-9 and TRBJ2-1; 8 nucleotides agree with TRBD1. With 5 bases clipped from V and 3 bases from J, the junction kept 6 bases outside the gene matches. This CDR3 has 15 residues. CDR1 and CDR2 (germline): SEHNR, FQNEAQ (reference sequence). The CDR3 DNA follows: TGTGCCAGCAGCCTCACCGGGACAGGCTACAATGAGCAGTTCTTC. Encoded protein: CASSLTGTGYNEQFF. Together with reference TRBV7-9 and TRBJ2-1, the CDR3 gives the full variable domain: DTGVSQNPRHKITKRGQNVTFRCDPISEHNRLYWYRQTLGQGPEFLTYFQNEAQLEKSRLLSDRFSAERPKGSFSTLEIQRTEQGDSAMYLCASSLTGTGYNEQFFGPGTRLTVL.

The chain links TRBV13 to TRBJ2-1; D gene uncertain. The V gene lost 5 bases and the J gene lost 5 bases, with 13 bases spanning the gap. This CDR3 comprises 14 residues. Germline CDR1 reads PRHDT; CDR2 reads FYEKMQ (reference sequence). CDR3 sequence reads: CASSPGRRHNEQFF. For the CDR3, the DNA is TGTGCCAGCAGCCCCGGGCGACGCCACAATGAGCAGTTCTTC.

The rearrangement joins TRBV7-7 to TRBJ2-7; D could derive from TRBD1 or TRBD2 (5 bases each). The CDR3 is made up of 12 amino acids. CDR1 SSHAT and CDR2 FNYEAQ come from the germline V gene (reference sequence). The CDR3, as DNA: TGTGCTACTATAGAGGGGCCCAACGAGCAGTACGTC. This translates into CATIEGPNEQYV.

In this sample, this clonotype turned up a few times. The V call is TRBV7-2, the J call TRBJ1-1; TRBD1 agrees at 10 bases. After removal of 5 bases from V and 4 bases from J, the junction contained 10 bases not matched to a gene. Germline V gene sequence: CDR1 SGHTA, CDR2 FQGNSA. The CDR3 sequence is 16 residues long. The CDR3 region has the DNA TGTGCCAGCAGCGGCCGACAGGGGGCTATGGGCACTGAAGCTTTCTTT. It is translated as CASSGRQGAMGTEAFF.

This clonotype was seen at least ten times. V and J are TRBV7-8 and TRBJ2-5, with 9 bases fitting TRBD2. V lost 5 bases, J lost 4 bases, and 11 bases stayed unmatched. This CDR3 has 16 residues. Looked up from germline, CDR1 is SGHVS and CDR2 is FQNEAQ. The CDR3 DNA reads TGTGCCAGCAGCGGGGTGGCTAGCGGGGACCCAGAGACCCAGTACTTC. Protein: CASSGVASGDPETQYF.

This sequence joins TRBV5-1 and TRBJ1-2; D gene uncertain. Germline V gene sequence: CDR1 SGHRS, CDR2 YFSETQ. The CDR3 extends over 13 amino acids. Trimming cost V 7 bases and J 4 bases, with 14 bases left between them. The CDR3 DNA reads TGCGCCAGCCGCCCCTTGGACGGCTATGGCTACACCTTC. This gives the protein CASRPLDGYGYTF.

This clonotype was observed at least ten times. The genes are TRBV7-2 and TRBJ1-3; a possible D gene is TRBD1 (5 bases). Germline CDR1 SGHTA, CDR2 FQGNSA. The CDR3 is 13 amino acids. Deletions cut 8 bases from V and 3 bases from J, with 11 bases between. CDR3 DNA sequence: TGTGCCAGCGACGAGGGGCTTGGAAACACCATATATTTT. It is translated as CASDEGLGNTIYF.

The chain combines TRBV30 with TRBJ1-2, with TRBD1 matching 9 bases. Trimming took 5 bases from V and 7 from J; bases not matched to a gene: 17. CDR1 and CDR2 from the germline V gene are GTSNPN and SVGIG (reference sequence). The CDR3 is 16 amino acids. The CDR3: CAWWGGNRGLGAGYTF. In DNA form, the CDR3 reads TGTGCCTGGTGGGGGGGAAACAGGGGGCTCGGAGCTGGCTACACCTTC.

This chain connects TRBV18 to TRBJ1-2; D is unclear. The CDR3 has 12 amino acids. CDR1 KGHSH and CDR2 LQKENI come from the germline V gene. V was clipped by 0 bases and J by 7 bases, with 6 bases between them. Here the CDR3 reads CASSPPKGGYTF. CDR3 nucleotides: TGTGCCAGCTCACCACCGAAGGGTGGCTACACCTTC.

Concerning this clonotype: A clone one base away is much larger, so this may be a read error. The chain recombines TRBV20-1 with TRBJ1-1, with D possibly being TRBD1 (6 bases). The CDR3 is made up of 13 amino acids. CDR1 is DFQATT, CDR2 SNEGSKA, per germline (reference sequence). V shed 2 bases and J shed 3 bases, with 10 bases lying between them. CDR3 amino acids: CSARKRGDTEAFF. The CDR3 coding sequence is TGCAGTGCTAGAAAAAGGGGGGACACTGAAGCTTTCTTT.

This clonotype was recorded many times. This chain uses TRBV6-5 with TRBJ2-2; D is uncertain. CDR1 and CDR2 (germline): MNHEY, SVGAGI. V lost 2 bases, J lost 7 bases, and 5 bases lay in between. This CDR3 has 12 amino acids. The CDR3 loop reads CASSYGGGELFF. As DNA, the CDR3 is TGTGCCAGCAGTTACGGTGGCGGGGAGCTGTTTTTT.

This clonotype was counted a few times. This chain connects TRBV12-3 or TRBV12-4 to TRBJ1-2; D gene unclear. The CDR3 has 13 residues. Trimming removed 3 bases from V and 0 bases from J, with 5 bases in between. The CDR3 protein is CASSFQANYGYTF. The CDR3 nucleotides read TGTGCCAGCAGTTTTCAGGCTAACTATGGCTACACCTTC.

The chain carries TRBV7-9 and TRBJ1-5, with 8 bases that match TRBD1. Germline lookup yields CDR1 SEHNR and CDR2 FQNEAQ (reference sequence). V dropped 5 bases and J dropped 5; count of bases not matched to a gene: 2. CDR3 size: 13 residues. The CDR3 is CASSAQGDQPQHF. CDR3 DNA: TGTGCCAGCAGCGCACAGGGGGATCAGCCCCAGCATTTT.

This clonotype has a count of ten or more. The chain joins TRBV27 to TRBJ2-3; D is possibly TRBD2 (7 bases). Trimming pared 2 bases from V and 4 bases from J, leaving 13 bases between. The V gene's germline CDR1 is MNHEY and CDR2 SMNVEV (reference sequence). The CDR3 is 15 residues long. The CDR3 sequence: CASSLEGGPADTQYF. CDR3 DNA: TGTGCCAGCAGTTTAGAGGGGGGGCCGGCAGATACGCAGTATTTT.

Ten or more counts support this clonotype. This CDR3 reads CSVDQGAYGYTF. The CDR3 DNA sequence: TGCAGCGTTGACCAGGGGGCGTACGGCTACACCTTC. The gene calls are TRBV29-1 and TRBJ1-2; the match to TRBD1 covers 8 bases. Germline V lookup: CDR1 SQVTM, CDR2 ANQGSEA. The CDR3 loop spans 12 amino acids. Germline trimming cut 3 bases from V and 8 bases from J; bases unmatched to any gene: 5.

This clonotype was recorded at least ten times. The chain recombines TRBV6-2 or TRBV6-3 with TRBJ2-7, with TRBD2 matching 8 bases. The germline CDR1 and CDR2 sequences are MNHEY and SVGEGT. The CDR3 length is 13 residues. Germline trimming cut 4 bases from V and 6 bases from J; bases unmatched to any gene: 5. CDR3 in amino acids: CASSFGTRTEQYF. Written as DNA, the CDR3 is TGTGCCAGCAGTTTCGGGACTAGGACCGAGCAGTACTTC.

This CDR3 reads CASQGVAYTGELFF. The CDR3 bases are TGTGCCAGCCAGGGGGTGGCGTACACCGGGGAGCTGTTTTTT. V and J are TRBV27 and TRBJ2-2; TRBD1 agrees at 7 bases. Germline CDR1 and CDR2: MNHEY and SMNVEV (reference sequence). CDR3 length: 14 residues. The V gene end was trimmed by 8 bases and the J gene end by 3 bases; junction bases not matched to a gene: 6.

CDR3 region: CASRETRLEGYTF. In DNA form, the CDR3 reads TGTGCCAGTAGGGAGACTCGGCTGGAGGGCTACACCTTC. The chain employs TRBV19 and TRBJ1-2; D gene uncertain. CDR3 length equals 13 residues. The V end lost 6 bases, the J end lost 8 bases, and 16 bases lay between the germline ends. The germline gives CDR1 LNHDA, CDR2 SQIVND (reference sequence). Drawing the rest from reference TRBV19 and TRBJ1-2, the complete variable domain is DGGITQSPKYLFRKEGQNVTLSCEQNLNHDAMYWYRQDPGQGLRLIYYSQIVNDFQKGDIAEGYSVSREKKESFPLTVTSAQKNPTAFYLCASRETRLEGYTFGSGTRLTVV.

This clonotype has at least ten counts. V and J are TRBV5-6 and TRBJ1-2; 7 positions agree with TRBD1. J lost 3 bases, V lost 4 bases, and 9 bases had no gene match. Looked up from germline, CDR1 is SGHDT and CDR2 is YYEEEE. The CDR3 has 15 residues. CDR3 sequence (DNA): TGTGCCAGCAGCGGATGGGAGGGGGCGGACTATGGCTACACCTTC. It yields the protein CASSGWEGADYGYTF.

This clonotype has ten or more counts. The CDR3 sequence is CASSQAWGQETQYF. The CDR3 nucleotides read TGTGCCAGCAGCCAAGCCTGGGGGCAAGAGACCCAGTACTTC. The V gene is TRBV4-2, the J gene TRBJ2-5, with D perhaps given as TRBD1 or TRBD2 (5 bases each). The CDR3 is 14 amino acids. The germline V gene encodes CDR1 LGHNA and CDR2 YNFKEQ. Deletions cut 1 base from V and 2 bases from J, with 8 bases between.

This clonotype came up many times. The chain carries TRBV11-2 and TRBJ2-2, with TRBD1 identical over 7 bases. This CDR3 is built from 15 residues. The V gene's germline CDR1 is SGHAT and CDR2 FQNNGV. V lost 3 bases and J lost 3; bases outside the gene matches: 4. The CDR3: CASSFGDSDTGELFF. The CDR3 bases are TGTGCCAGCAGCTTTGGGGACAGTGACACCGGGGAGCTGTTTTTT.

In this sample, this clonotype turned up a few times. This rearrangement joins TRBV7-2 to TRBJ1-1; D ambiguous. Trimming left V 1 base short and J 6 bases short, with 6 bases between. CDR3 size: 12 residues. CDR1 and CDR2 (germline): SGHTA, FQGNSA. The CDR3: CASSLVFAEAFF. DNA of the CDR3: TGTGCCAGCAGCTTAGTTTTCGCTGAAGCTTTCTTT.

Points on this clonotype: The germline gene is not matched at one end of the junction; a read error may be the cause. For the CDR3, the DNA is TGTGCCAGCAGTAATCACAGGGGGCACAAGTACGAGCAATACTTC. Residues: CASSNHRGHKYEQYF. The chain links TRBV27 to TRBJ2-7; 9 bases map to TRBD1. There are 15 residues in the CDR3. Germline V gene sequence: CDR1 MNHEY, CDR2 SMNVEV (reference sequence).

This clonotype was counted ten times or more. The chain employs TRBV4-3 and TRBJ1-1; D gene uncertain. This CDR3 has 13 amino acids. Germline V CDR1 and CDR2: LGHNA, YSLEER. Trimming shortened V by 3 bases and J by 3 bases, and 8 bases separated the two germline ends. CDR3 region: CASSHWGYTEAFF. The CDR3 DNA reads TGCGCCAGCAGCCATTGGGGTTACACTGAAGCTTTCTTT.

This clonotype was seen only a few times. The rearrangement links TRBV15 to TRBJ2-2; 11 positions agree with TRBD2. There are 18 residues in the CDR3. The junction had 8 bases not matched to a gene; V was cut back by 3 bases and J by 2 bases. The germline gives CDR1 LNHNV, CDR2 YYDKDF (reference sequence). The CDR3: CATSRTSGVLGNTGELFF. DNA for the CDR3: TGTGCCACCAGCAGGACTAGCGGGGTTTTGGGAAACACCGGGGAGCTGTTTTTT.